Many counts were recorded for the clone carrying this TCR beta chain. The V segment lost 4 bases and the J segment 2 bases; nucleotides outside the gene matches: 5. The CDR3 sequence is 14 residues long. The data are from a study of T-cell reconstitution after alpha-beta-depleted transplantation in children. Unique molecular identifiers were incorporated during preparation of the TCRbeta library. In TCRdb, the PCR reads were re-called with MiXCR into one record per CDR3 protein. The sample contains almost 250,000 distinct CDR3 sequences, roughly 24% of which appear only once. V and J are TRBV12-3 or TRBV12-4 and TRBJ2-7; 7 nucleotides agree with TRBD2. The input for sequencing was PBMCs, taken before TCRalphabeta/CD19-depleted stem cell transplant. The sequence was collected from a girl aged 2 to 9 with Fanconi anemia, due to receive a stem cell transplant. CDR3 sequence (DNA): TGTGCCAGCAGTTCCCGGGACTATACCTACGAGCAGTACTTC. Translation: CASSSRDYTYEQYF.